This T cell receptor (beta chain) emerged from a study of blood T cells in healthy people across ages. Study findings and constraints: Calculation of diversity from one million T cells yielded estimates considered to be underestimates. A conclusive naive versus antigen-experienced comparison was prevented by the unsorted PBMCs. For the donors, CMV status was unknown and possibly confounded expanded clonotype changes.

Combining a sample-barcoded 5' primer with a J-beta primer mix, a second PCR ran for roughly 6 to 11 cycles. Each cDNA molecule was tagged by a template-switch adaptor that had 12 random nucleotides. MiXCR, run by TCRdb on the 5' RACE reads, gives a single entry per CDR3 protein. The sample lists 1.4 million or so distinct CDR3 sequences, roughly 43% occurring once. Details on this clonotype: Antigen specificity is unknown.

With 6 bases removed from V and 7 bases from J, the gap between germline ends came to 18 bases. The CDR3 runs 14 residues. This receptor was identified in a woman under 30 in good health. The sequencing sample was made of blood. The chain carries TRBV12-3 or TRBV12-4 and TRBJ1-1; a weak D match, TRBD1 (5 bases). The CDR3 region has the DNA TGTGCCAGCAGGGGGTGGAGGGGAGGGGATGAAGCTTTCTTT. Protein product: CASRGWRGGDEAFF.